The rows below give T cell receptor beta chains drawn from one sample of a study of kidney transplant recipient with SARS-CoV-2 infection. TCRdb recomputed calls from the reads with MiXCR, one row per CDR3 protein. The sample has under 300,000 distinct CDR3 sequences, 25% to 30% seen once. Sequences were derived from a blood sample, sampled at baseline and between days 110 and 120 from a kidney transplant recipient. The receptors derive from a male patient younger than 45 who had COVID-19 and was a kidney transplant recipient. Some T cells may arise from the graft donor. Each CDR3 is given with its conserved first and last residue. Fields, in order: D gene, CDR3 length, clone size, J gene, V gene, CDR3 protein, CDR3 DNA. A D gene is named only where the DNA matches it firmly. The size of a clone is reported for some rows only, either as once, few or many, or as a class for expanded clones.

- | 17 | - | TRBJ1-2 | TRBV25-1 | CASSLATELGRTYGYTF | TGTGCCAGCAGTCTCGCTACAGAACTGGGAAGGACCTATGGCTACACCTTC
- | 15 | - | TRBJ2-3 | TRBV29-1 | CSVEDRGGITGTQYF | TGCAGCGTTGAAGATCGAGGCGGGATCACAGGTACGCAGTATTTT
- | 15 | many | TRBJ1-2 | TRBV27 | CASSKGETINYGYTF | TGTGCCAGCAGCAAGGGCGAGACGATAAACTATGGCTACACCTTC
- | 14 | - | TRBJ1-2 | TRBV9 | CASSSGNGGEGYTF | TGTGCCAGCAGCTCCGGAAACGGGGGGGAAGGCTACACCTTC
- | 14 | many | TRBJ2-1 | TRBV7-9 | CASSLEGRWNEQFF | TGTGCCAGCAGCTTAGAAGGGAGGTGGAATGAGCAGTTCTTC
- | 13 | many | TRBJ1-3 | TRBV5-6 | CASSWGSGNTIYF | TGTGCCAGCAGCTGGGGCTCTGGAAACACCATATATTTT
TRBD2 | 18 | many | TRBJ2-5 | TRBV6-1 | CASSEAVVASGPQETQYF | TGTGCCAGCAGTGAAGCCGTTGTGGCTAGCGGGCCCCAAGAGACCCAGTACTTC
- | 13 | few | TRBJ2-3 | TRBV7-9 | CASSVGLSDTQYF | TGTGCCAGCAGCGTGGGACTTTCAGATACGCAGTATTTT
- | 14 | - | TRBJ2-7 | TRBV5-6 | CASTLRRYGGEQYF | TGTGCCAGCACCCTCCGGAGGTATGGGGGGGAGCAGTACTTC
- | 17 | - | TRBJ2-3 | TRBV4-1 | CASSQDATGVSTDTQYF | TGCGCCAGCAGCCAAGATGCTACCGGAGTTAGCACAGATACGCAGTATTTT
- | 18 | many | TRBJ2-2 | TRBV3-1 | CASSTLSPISGLTGELFF | TGTGCCAGCAGCACATTAAGTCCCATTTCAGGCTTGACCGGGGAGCTGTTTTTT
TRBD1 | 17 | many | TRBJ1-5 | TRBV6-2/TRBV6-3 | CASSDFRTGRLNQPQHF | TGTGCCAGCAGTGACTTTAGGACAGGACGACTCAATCAGCCCCAGCATTTT
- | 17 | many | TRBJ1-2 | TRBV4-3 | CASSTARGRRKTYGYTF | TGCGCCAGCAGCACGGCTAGAGGACGTCGAAAGACCTATGGCTATACCTTC
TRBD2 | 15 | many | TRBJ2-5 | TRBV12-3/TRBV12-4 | CASSFQAGAEETQYF | TGTGCCAGCAGTTTTCAAGCGGGAGCAGAAGAGACCCAGTACTTC
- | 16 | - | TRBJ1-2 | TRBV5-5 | CANGKRVSRKTYGYTF | TGTGCCAACGGTAAACGTGTCTCGCGAAAGACCTATGGCTACACCTTC
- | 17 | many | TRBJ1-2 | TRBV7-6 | CASSRVAESRKTYGYTF | TGTGCCAGCAGCCGCGTGGCTGAATCTCGAAAGACCTATGGCTACACCTTC
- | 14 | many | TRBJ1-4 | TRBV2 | CASRRTAVNEKLFF | TGTGCCAGCAGGCGGACAGCTGTAAATGAAAAACTGTTTTTT
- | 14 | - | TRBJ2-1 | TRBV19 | CASSIALESNEQFF | TGTGCCAGTAGTATAGCTCTCGAATCGAATGAGCAGTTCTTC
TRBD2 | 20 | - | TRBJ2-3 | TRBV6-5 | CASSRLTRTAVGGLTDTQYF | TGTGCCAGCAGCCGGTTAACTCGTACTGCTGTGGGAGGGTTGACAGATACGCAGTATTTT
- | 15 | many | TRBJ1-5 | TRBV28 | CASSVGTGNNQPQHF | TGTGCCAGCAGTGTTGGGACGGGGAATAATCAGCCCCAGCATTTT
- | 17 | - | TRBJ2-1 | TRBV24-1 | CATSDSKGLVRGNEQFF | TGTGCCACCAGTGATTCTAAAGGCTTGGTAAGAGGGAATGAGCAGTTCTTC
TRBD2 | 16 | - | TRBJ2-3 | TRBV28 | CASSLIREGFTDTQYF | TGTGCCAGCAGTTTAATTCGGGAGGGTTTCACAGATACGCAGTATTTT
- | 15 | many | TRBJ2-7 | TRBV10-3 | CAISGNLDPEGEQYF | TGTGCCATCAGTGGCAACCTGGACCCTGAGGGCGAGCAGTACTTC
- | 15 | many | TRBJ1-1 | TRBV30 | CAWSVEERRSTEAFF | TGTGCCTGGAGTGTAGAAGAACGGCGTAGCACTGAAGCTTTCTTT
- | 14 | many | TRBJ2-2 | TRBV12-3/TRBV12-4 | CASRVGANTGELFF | TGTGCCAGCAGAGTAGGAGCGAACACCGGGGAGCTGTTTTTT